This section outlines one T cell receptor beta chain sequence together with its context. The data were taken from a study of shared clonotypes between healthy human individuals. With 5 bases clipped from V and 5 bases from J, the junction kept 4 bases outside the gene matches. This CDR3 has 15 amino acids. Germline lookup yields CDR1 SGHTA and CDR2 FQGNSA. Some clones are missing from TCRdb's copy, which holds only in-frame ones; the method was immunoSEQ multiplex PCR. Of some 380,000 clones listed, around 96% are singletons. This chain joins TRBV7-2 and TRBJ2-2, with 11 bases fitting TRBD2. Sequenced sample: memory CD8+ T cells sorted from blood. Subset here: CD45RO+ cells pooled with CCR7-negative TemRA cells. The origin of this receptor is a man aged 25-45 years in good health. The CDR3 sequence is CASSPRTSGTGELFF. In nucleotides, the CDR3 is TGTGCCAGCAGCCCCCGGACTAGCGGGACCGGGGAGCTGTTTTTT.